Presented here are 32 T cell receptor beta chains from one specimen sequenced in a study of technical replicates of blood from several donors. Using immunoSEQ multiplex PCR, the repertoire was profiled, and TCRdb retains in-frame clones only, with some absent. Seen here are approximately 79,000 clones, around 97% observed once, and the top ten hold under 0.35%. Sample: T cells isolated from PBMCs. The receptors were sampled from a human donor in good health.

This clone showed up just once. V usage is TRBV10-3 and J usage is TRBJ1-1; D remains unclear. CDR3 length equals 13 residues. Trimming removed 8 bases from V and 0 bases from J, with 10 bases in between. Germline values: CDR1 ENHRY, CDR2 SYGVKD. CDR3 sequence reads: CAISAVMNTEAFF. CDR3 nucleotide sequence: TGTGCCATCTCCGCAGTCATGAACACTGAAGCTTTCTTT.

The chain is built from TRBV11-2 and TRBJ1-4; tentative D call: TRBD1 (6 bases). Trimming took 4 bases from V and 3 from J, leaving 12 bases between them. The CDR3 is made up of 15 amino acids. Per germline, CDR1 SGHAT and CDR2 FQNNGV. The CDR3 nucleotides read TGTGCCAGCAGCTCCCGACAGGTTCCTAATGAAAAACTGTTTTTT. As protein: CASSSRQVPNEKLFF.

This clone was seen a single time. The gene calls are TRBV27 and TRBJ1-2; 9 nucleotides agree with TRBD1. The ends lost 6 bases at V and 7 bases at J; junction bases unmatched: 9. CDR3 length: 14 amino acids. CDR1 MNHEY and CDR2 SMNVEV come from the germline V gene (reference sequence). CDR3 sequence: CASRRGTGTSGYTF. As DNA, the CDR3 is TGTGCCAGCAGGCGCGGGACAGGGACGTCTGGCTACACCTTC.

The V call is TRBV28, the J call TRBJ2-5; D perhaps matches TRBD1 (5 bases). CDR3 size: 13 residues. Trimming took off 8 bases at V and 0 bases at J, with 10 bases between the two ends. Germline-derived CDR1 and CDR2 are MDHEN and SYDVKM. The CDR3 here is CASQKGYQETQYF. CDR3 sequence (DNA): TGTGCCAGCCAGAAGGGGTACCAAGAGACCCAGTACTTC. The full variable domain, completed using reference TRBV28 and TRBJ2-5, is DVKVTQSSRYLVKRTGEKVFLECVQDMDHENMFWYRQDPGLGLRLIYFSYDVKMKEKGDIPEGYSVSREKKERFSLILESASTNQTSMYLCASQKGYQETQYFGPGTRLLVL.

This chain joins TRBV6-5 and TRBJ2-2; TRBD1 aligns across 10 bases. Trimming at V came to 4 bases and at J to 5 bases, leaving 1 base not matched to a gene. Germline CDR1 and CDR2: MNHEY and SVGAGI. This CDR3 spans 14 amino acids. In DNA form, the CDR3 reads TGTGCCAGCAGTTGGACAGGGGGAACCGGGGAGCTGTTTTTT. This translates into CASSWTGGTGELFF.

The chain combines TRBV7-2 with TRBJ2-1, with TRBD1 identical over 7 bases. The CDR3 loop spans 12 amino acids. V dropped 7 bases and J dropped 9; count of bases not matched to a gene: 6. From germline, CDR1 is SGHTA and CDR2 FQGNSA. CDR3 sequence (DNA): TGTGCCAGCACCCGGGACAGCCGTGAGCAGTTCTTC. Translating gives CASTRDSREQFF.

CDR3 region: CASRPTLSYEQYF. The CDR3 coding sequence is TGTGCCAGCAGGCCGACTTTGAGCTACGAGCAGTACTTC. V and J are TRBV11-1 and TRBJ2-7; D remains unclear. CDR3 length: 13 residues. Germline CDR1 and CDR2: SGHAT and FQDESV (reference sequence). Trimming took 6 bases from V and 3 from J, leaving 12 bases between them.

The V gene is TRBV28, the J gene TRBJ1-1, with TRBD1 as a possible D gene (6 bases). Germline CDR1 and CDR2: MDHEN and SYDVKM. Deletions cut 6 bases from V and 7 bases from J, with 21 bases between. The CDR3 has 15 amino acids. Written as DNA, the CDR3 is TGTGCCAGCAGCCTAAGGGTGGGTGGACAGTTTGAAGCTTTCTTT. This sequence encodes CASSLRVGGQFEAFF.

J is TRBJ1-5 and V is TRBV4-2; possible D gene TRBD1, 5 bases. V was clipped by 0 bases and J by 7 bases, with 10 bases between them. The CDR3 has 14 residues. Germline-derived CDR1 and CDR2 are LGHNA and YNFKEQ. CDR3 amino acids: CASSQEGGRQPQHF. Here the CDR3 DNA reads TGTGCCAGCAGCCAAGAGGGGGGTAGGCAGCCCCAGCATTTT.

This chain joins TRBV4-1 and TRBJ1-5; 9 bases agree with TRBD1. Germline CDR1 and CDR2: MGHRA and YSYEKL. The CDR3 spans 15 residues. J gave up 6 bases and V 1 base, and 4 bases lay outside the gene matches. CDR3 loop: CASSQGQGDGQPQHF. CDR3 sequence (DNA): TGCGCCAGCAGCCAAGGACAGGGGGACGGTCAGCCCCAGCATTTT.

V and J are TRBV7-8 and TRBJ2-5; D is perhaps TRBD1 (6 bases). The CDR3 totals 14 residues. Germline V lookup: CDR1 SGHVS, CDR2 FQNEAQ. The V gene lost 5 bases and the J gene lost 2 bases, with 12 bases spanning the gap. CDR3 amino acids: CASSVTGKQETQYF. The CDR3, as DNA: TGTGCCAGCAGCGTTACAGGGAAACAAGAGACCCAGTACTTC.

The rearrangement links TRBV9 to TRBJ2-7; TRBD1 agrees at 8 bases. CDR3 size: 16 residues. Trimming removed 3 bases from V and 0 bases from J; junction bases left unmatched: 8. CDR1 and CDR2 from the germline V gene are SGDLS and YYNGEE. The CDR3 coding sequence is TGTGCCAGCAGCGACGGGGACAGGCTCAACTCCTACGAGCAGTACTTC. It specifies CASSDGDRLNSYEQYF.

The CDR3 protein is CASSRGPSYEQYF. The CDR3 DNA reads TGTGCCAGCAGCCGAGGGCCCTCCTACGAGCAGTACTTC. The chain uses TRBV6-6 and TRBJ2-7; maybe TRBD2 (5 bases). The length of the CDR3 is 13 residues. Germline-derived CDR1 and CDR2 are MNHNY and SVGAGI (reference sequence). The V gene lost 6 bases and the J gene lost 0 bases, with 9 bases spanning the gap.

This chain links TRBV13 with TRBJ2-1; the match to TRBD2 covers 12 bases. Germline lookup yields CDR1 PRHDT and CDR2 FYEKMQ (reference sequence). There are 14 residues in the CDR3. The trim removed 3 bases at V and 8 bases at J, leaving 2 bases unmatched. The DNA of the CDR3 is TGTGCCAGCAGCTTGCTAGCGGGAGGGTATGAGCAGTTCTTC. As protein: CASSLLAGGYEQFF.

The chain combines TRBV5-1 with TRBJ1-1, with 9 bases matching TRBD1. V trimming: 1 base; J trimming: 8 bases; junction bases outside the gene matches: 3. CDR3 length: 13 residues. Germline CDR1 SGHRS, CDR2 YFSETQ. The CDR3 loop reads CASSLTGTGEAFF. Here the CDR3 DNA reads TGCGCCAGCAGCTTGACCGGGACAGGGGAAGCTTTCTTT.

This clone was seen only once. Written as DNA, the CDR3 is TGTGCCAGCAGTTTAAGTAGAGATACGCAGTATTTT. Encoded protein: CASSLSRDTQYF. This sequence joins TRBV27 and TRBJ2-3; no clear D gene. Germline CDR1 and CDR2: MNHEY and SMNVEV (reference sequence). Trimming left V 2 bases short and J 5 bases short, with 5 bases between. The CDR3 sequence is 12 residues long.

This clone was counted once. The chain links TRBV9 to TRBJ2-5, with TRBD2 identical over 11 bases. CDR1 and CDR2 (germline): SGDLS, YYNGEE. J lost 4 bases, V lost 3 bases, and 5 bases had no gene match. This CDR3 spans 15 amino acids. This CDR3 reads CASSGYGTSGETQYF. CDR3 DNA sequence: TGTGCCAGCAGCGGATACGGGACTAGCGGAGAGACCCAGTACTTC.

The chain carries TRBV6-1 and TRBJ2-5, with TRBD2 as a possible D gene (6 bases). The germline CDR1 and CDR2 sequences are MNHNS and SASEGT. The V gene lost 3 bases and the J gene lost 5 bases, with 22 bases spanning the gap. CDR3 length: 17 amino acids. The CDR3 bases are TGTGCCAGCAGTGATTGGGGGGATATACCGAGAGGGGAGACCCAGTACTTC. Translation gives CASSDWGDIPRGETQYF.

V is TRBV4-2 and J is TRBJ1-5; 10 bases agree with TRBD1. Germline V CDR1 and CDR2: LGHNA, YNFKEQ. The V gene end was trimmed by 5 bases and the J gene end by 5 bases; junction bases not matched to a gene: 6. The CDR3 has 15 residues. This CDR3 reads CASSTRDRGDQPQHF. In DNA, the CDR3 is TGTGCCAGCAGCACCCGGGACAGGGGTGATCAGCCCCAGCATTTT.

This chain links TRBV7-8 with TRBJ1-1; D unclear. V lost 5 bases and J lost 5, with 21 bases in between. CDR1 is SGHVS and CDR2 is FQNEAQ in the germline V gene. The CDR3 spans 16 residues. The CDR3 region has the DNA TGTGCCAGCAGCAATCGGGCCTCCCCCTCGGGAACTGAAGCTTTCTTT. It encodes CASSNRASPSGTEAFF.

The rearrangement uses TRBV7-3 and TRBJ1-5; 9 bases align to TRBD1. V was pared by 2 bases and J by 6 bases, with 5 bases of the junction left unmatched. The CDR3 has 15 residues. From germline, CDR1 is SGHTA and CDR2 FQGTGA. CDR3 in DNA: TGTGCCAGCAGCTTAGACGGGACAGGGAGTCAGCCCCAGCATTTT. It specifies CASSLDGTGSQPQHF.

The gene calls are TRBV9 and TRBJ2-2, with TRBD2 matching 10 bases. The CDR3 has 16 amino acids. The germline V gene has CDR1 SGDLS and CDR2 YYNGEE. Germline trimming cut 3 bases from V and 5 bases from J; bases unmatched to any gene: 7. The CDR3 loop is CASSAKGLAWTGELFF. CDR3 DNA sequence: TGTGCCAGCAGCGCCAAGGGACTAGCGTGGACCGGGGAGCTGTTTTTT.

This chain links TRBV23-1 with TRBJ1-2; 7 bases align to TRBD1. TRBV23-1 is labeled an ORF, and its function is uncertain. J gave up 9 bases and V 8 bases, and 15 bases lay outside the gene matches. CDR3 length equals 14 residues. The CDR3 reads CASSGTVPRMSYTF. CDR3 DNA sequence: TGCGCCAGCTCCGGGACAGTTCCCCGTATGAGCTACACCTTC.

This sequence joins TRBV25-1 and TRBJ1-4, with 7 bases that match TRBD1. CDR3 size: 17 residues. After removal of 5 bases from V and 4 bases from J, the junction contained 13 bases not matched to a gene. Germline-derived CDR1 and CDR2 are MGHDK and SYGVNS. CDR3 amino acids: CASSRPQGELDNEKLFF. DNA for the CDR3: TGTGCCAGCAGTCGCCCGCAGGGGGAACTTGATAATGAAAAACTGTTTTTT.

The gene calls are TRBV9 and TRBJ2-1; 16 nucleotides align to TRBD2. The CDR3 has 18 residues. Germline V gene data show CDR1 as SGDLS and CDR2 as YYNGEE. V shed 4 bases and J 2 bases; nucleotides not matched to a gene: 6. The CDR3 DNA reads as TGTGCCAGCAGCACCTCCGGGACTAGCGGGAGGGCCTACAATGAGCAGTTCTTC. Amino acid sequence: CASSTSGTSGRAYNEQFF.

The rearrangement uses TRBV11-2 and TRBJ2-7; a possible D gene is TRBD2 (6 bases). Trimming removed 4 bases from V and 6 bases from J, with 19 bases in between. Germline V lookup: CDR1 SGHAT, CDR2 FQNNGV. The CDR3 is 15 residues long. The CDR3 DNA sequence: TGTGCCAGCAGCTCCTTGGAGGGCCATCCGGGCGAGCAGTACTTC. Translating it yields CASSSLEGHPGEQYF.

This clone was counted once. The chain links TRBV2 to TRBJ1-1; no clear D gene. The germline V and J ends were trimmed by 9 bases and 2 bases, with 16 bases remaining between them. This CDR3 region has 14 residues. Germline CDR1 and CDR2: SNHLY and FYNNEI. CDR3 in amino acids: CASPASGSNTEAFF. CDR3 nucleotide sequence: TGTGCCAGTCCGGCCTCCGGGTCTAACACTGAAGCTTTCTTT. Full variable domain (remainder filled in from reference TRBV2 and TRBJ1-1): EPEVTQTPSHQVTQMGQEVILRCVPISNHLYFYWYRQILGQKVEFLVSFYNNEISEKSEIFDDQFSVERPDGSNFTLKIRSTKLEDSAMYFCASPASGSNTEAFFGQGTRLTVV.

This rearrangement joins TRBV13 to TRBJ2-7; 7 positions agree with TRBD2. The CDR3 totals 13 residues. J gave up 4 bases and V 4 bases, and 4 bases lay outside the gene matches. The germline gives CDR1 PRHDT, CDR2 FYEKMQ (reference sequence). The CDR3 bases are TGTGCCAGCAGCTCGGGAGGAGGATACGAGCAGTACTTC. Amino acids: CASSSGGGYEQYF.

This clone was found once. This chain uses TRBV9 with TRBJ2-1; D is unresolved. The CDR3 extends over 16 amino acids. Germline lookup yields CDR1 SGDLS and CDR2 YYNGEE. The V gene lost 4 bases and the J gene lost 4 bases, with 18 bases spanning the gap. Here the CDR3 reads CASSLRLQTQYNEQFF. CDR3 sequence (DNA): TGTGCCAGCAGCTTAAGACTCCAAACACAATACAATGAGCAGTTCTTC.

The genes are TRBV29-1 and TRBJ2-7; a weak D match, TRBD1 (5 bases). Trimming left V 2 bases short and J 1 base short, with 12 bases between. This CDR3 has 14 amino acids. Germline values: CDR1 SQVTM, CDR2 ANQGSEA. The CDR3: CSVELATVSYEQYF. DNA for the CDR3: TGCAGCGTTGAACTGGCGACAGTTTCCTACGAGCAGTACTTC.

V is TRBV7-9 and J is TRBJ1-2, with 7 bases lining up with TRBD1. The CDR3 runs to 14 residues. Trimming took 5 bases from V and 4 from J; bases not matched to a gene: 7. Germline CDR1 is SEHNR and CDR2 is FQNEAQ (reference sequence). The CDR3 DNA reads as TGTGCCAGCAGCCTAAACGACAGGGCCTATGGCTACACCTTC. Encoded protein: CASSLNDRAYGYTF.

The rearrangement uses TRBV5-1 and TRBJ2-7, with 8 bases that match TRBD2. V gave up 3 bases and J gave up 2 bases; unmatched junction bases: 4. The V gene's germline CDR1 is SGHRS and CDR2 YFSETQ. The CDR3 contains 14 residues. The DNA of the CDR3 is TGCGCCAGCAGCTATGCGGGAGGCCCCTACGAGCAGTACTTC. Protein sequence: CASSYAGGPYEQYF.